The 2 T cell receptor beta chains below all came from one sample that was sequenced in a study of early T cells in non-severe SARS-CoV-2 infection. TCRdb recomputed calls from the 5' RACE reads with MiXCR, one row per CDR3 protein. The table has some 64,000 distinct CDR3 sequences, less than 20% seen once. Source: whole blood, taken at baseline. These receptors were taken from an adult who was a healthcare worker with PCR-confirmed SARS-CoV-2 infection or an uninfected control (not recorded which).

This clonotype has more than one count but fewer than ten. The genes are TRBV7-2 and TRBJ1-2; unclear D gene. CDR3 length: 13 amino acids. V lost 5 bases and J 0 bases, leaving 7 bases between the germline ends. Germline V gene data show CDR1 as SGHTA and CDR2 as FQGNSA. The CDR3 bases are TGTGCCAGCAGCCCACAATCTAACTATGGCTACACCTTC. This gives the protein CASSPQSNYGYTF.

This clonotype occurred many times. This chain connects TRBV4-3 to TRBJ1-4; the match to TRBD1 covers 7 bases. Germline V gene sequence: CDR1 LGHNA, CDR2 YSLEER. The CDR3 length is 18 residues. J gave up 7 bases and V 0 bases, and 14 bases lay outside the gene matches. The CDR3 is CASSQDPAGGQGGEKLFF. The CDR3, as DNA: TGCGCCAGCAGCCAAGATCCGGCAGGGGGTCAGGGCGGTGAAAAACTGTTTTTT.